The source of this TCR beta chain is a study of T cell responses to AZD1222 COVID-19 vaccine. Study-wide points: A rise in Spike-specific TCR breadth and depth followed two AZD1222 doses. Nearly half of spike-specific TCRs reportedly go after variant regions that carry no mutations.

On this clone: Its antigen remains unidentified.

TCRdb keeps only in-frame clones here, not all; method: immunoSEQ multiplex PCR. Counted here are approximately 150,000 clones, around 90% occurring once; the ten biggest clones make up 2.6%. This CDR3 has 15 residues. V was pared by 4 bases and J by 6 bases, with 5 bases of the junction left unmatched. Germline V CDR1 and CDR2: MGHRA, YSYEKL. V and J are TRBV4-1 and TRBJ1-4; 10 nucleotides agree with TRBD1. This clonotype originated in an adult in good health. Source: peripheral blood, taken on day 0 of AZD1222 vaccination. As DNA, the CDR3 is TGCGCCAGCAGCCCCCAGACAGGGGGCGATGAAAAACTGTTTTTT. Translated, it gives CASSPQTGGDEKLFF.